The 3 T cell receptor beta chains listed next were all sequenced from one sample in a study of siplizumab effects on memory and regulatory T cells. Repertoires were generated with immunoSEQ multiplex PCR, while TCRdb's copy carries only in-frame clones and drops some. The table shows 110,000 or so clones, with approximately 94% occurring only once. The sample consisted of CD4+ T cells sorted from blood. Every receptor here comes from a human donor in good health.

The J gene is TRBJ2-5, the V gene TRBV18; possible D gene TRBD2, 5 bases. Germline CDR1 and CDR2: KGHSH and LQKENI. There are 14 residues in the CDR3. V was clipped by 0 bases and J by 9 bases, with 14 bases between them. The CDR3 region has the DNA TGTGCCAGCTCACCACCCCGGGATGGTAAGGCCCAGTACTTC. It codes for CASSPPRDGKAQYF.

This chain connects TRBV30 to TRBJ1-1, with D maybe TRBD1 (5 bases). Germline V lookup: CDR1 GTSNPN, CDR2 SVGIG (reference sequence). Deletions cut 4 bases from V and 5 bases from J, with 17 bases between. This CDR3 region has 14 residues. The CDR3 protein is CAWNFAGPKTEAFF. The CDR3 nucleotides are TGTGCCTGGAACTTCGCAGGGCCCAAGACTGAAGCTTTCTTT.

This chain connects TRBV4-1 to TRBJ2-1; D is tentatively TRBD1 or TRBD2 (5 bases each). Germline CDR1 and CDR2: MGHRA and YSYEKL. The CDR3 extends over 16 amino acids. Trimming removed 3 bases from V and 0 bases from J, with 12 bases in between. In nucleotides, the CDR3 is TGCGCCAGCAGCCAGGGACCGGCGGCCTCCTACAATGAGCAGTTCTTC. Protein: CASSQGPAASYNEQFF.